The 32 T cell receptor beta chains in this list originate from one sample, sequenced in a study of blood T cell repertoires in COVID-19 (dated by TCRdb to 2020 to 2022). To prepare the library, the immunoSEQ multiplex PCR assay was applied. The source is immuneACCESS, and TCRdb retained only in-frame sequences with V and J called. Part of the clones is not carried over; for the studies checked, unresolved V genes explain less than half of this, and the remainder is unexplained. Across this sample there are some 100,000 clones, with around 85% seen only once. The leading ten clones occupy approximately 7.2% of the sample. Sequenced material: peripheral blood. These receptor sequences come from a man in his 70s who had recovered from COVID-19.

The chain is built from TRBV3-1 (or the pseudogene TRBV3-2) and TRBJ2-3; 16 nucleotides match TRBD2. There are 16 residues in the CDR3. Germline V gene data show CDR1 as LGHDT and CDR2 as YNNKEL (reference sequence). J was trimmed by 6 bases and V by 4 bases; bases with no gene match: 4. The CDR3 sequence is CASSLGLAGGWDTQYF. CDR3 DNA: TGTGCCAGCAGCCTGGGACTAGCGGGGGGGTGGGATACGCAGTATTTT.

The V call is TRBV5-1, the J call TRBJ2-7, with D possibly matching TRBD2 (6 bases). This CDR3 spans 17 amino acids. V was cut by 0 bases and J by 7 bases, with 23 bases left in between. Germline V gene data show CDR1 as SGHRS and CDR2 as YFSETQ. The CDR3 spells CASSLESGGTLFGEQYF. The CDR3, as DNA: TGCGCCAGCAGCTTGGAAAGCGGCGGGACCCTTTTTGGAGAGCAGTACTTC.

This sequence joins TRBV3-1 (or the pseudogene TRBV3-2) and TRBJ2-7; a weak D match, TRBD2 (6 bases). This CDR3 has 16 residues. V was trimmed by 4 bases and J by 0 bases, leaving 16 bases between them. From germline, CDR1 is LGHDT and CDR2 YNNKEL (reference sequence). The CDR3: CASSPGLLLISYEQYF. The CDR3 coding sequence is TGTGCCAGCAGCCCGGGACTTCTACTAATCTCCTACGAGCAGTACTTC.

This chain links TRBV10-3 with TRBJ1-4, with TRBD1 as a possible D gene (5 bases). The germline V and J ends were trimmed by 6 bases and 8 bases, with 10 bases remaining between them. The CDR3 totals 12 residues. Germline V gene lookup returns CDR1 ENHRY and CDR2 SYGVKD. CDR3 DNA sequence: TGTGCCATCAGGTCCGACAGCGAAAAACTGTTTTTT. Translated: CAIRSDSEKLFF.

The rearrangement joins TRBV5-1 to TRBJ2-7, with 7 bases identical to TRBD1. Trimming took 3 bases from V and 7 from J; bases not matched to a gene: 4. In germline, CDR1 is SGHRS, CDR2 YFSETQ. The CDR3 length is 12 residues. CDR3 sequence reads: CASSSQGEEQYF. CDR3 sequence (DNA): TGCGCCAGCAGCTCCCAGGGGGAAGAGCAGTACTTC.

V and J are TRBV7-9 and TRBJ2-2, with 8 bases lining up with TRBD2. The V gene's germline CDR1 is SEHNR and CDR2 FQNEAQ (reference sequence). There are 15 residues in the CDR3. Trimming removed 0 bases from V and 6 bases from J; junction bases left unmatched: 3. CDR3 in DNA: TGTGCCAGCAGCTTAGCCCCGACTAGCGCCGGGGAGCTGTTTTTT. Encoded protein: CASSLAPTSAGELFF. The variable domain in full, with the rest retrieved from reference TRBV7-9 and TRBJ2-2, is DTGVSQNPRHKITKRGQNVTFRCDPISEHNRLYWYRQTLGQGPEFLTYFQNEAQLEKSRLLSDRFSAERPKGSFSTLEIQRTEQGDSAMYLCASSLAPTSAGELFFGEGSRLTVL.

The chain recombines TRBV29-1 with TRBJ1-1, with D possibly matching TRBD1 (5 bases). Germline CDR1 and CDR2: SQVTM and ANQGSEA. CDR3 length equals 12 residues. V lost 5 bases and J lost 4, with 11 bases in between. The CDR3 DNA reads TGCAGCGTTCTGGGGGGAGGCACTGAAGCTTTCTTT. This sequence encodes CSVLGGGTEAFF.

A word on this clone: Other DNA variants within this sample encode the same CDR3. The genes are TRBV5-1 and TRBJ2-6, with 8 positions matching TRBD1. Germline assignment: CDR1 SGHRS and CDR2 YFSETQ. The junction had 6 bases not matched to a gene; V was cut back by 0 bases and J by 4 bases. The CDR3 is 17 residues long. The CDR3 loop reads CASSLGSGGSGANVLTF. The CDR3 bases are TGCGCCAGCAGCTTGGGGTCAGGGGGCTCAGGGGCCAACGTCCTGACTTTC.

V is TRBV15 and J is TRBJ2-1, with 8 nucleotides matching TRBD2. The V segment lost 8 bases and the J segment 0 bases; nucleotides outside the gene matches: 3. The CDR3 spans 14 residues. Germline V gene lookup returns CDR1 LNHNV and CDR2 YYDKDF (reference sequence). CDR3 residues: CATHGGGSYNEQFF. The DNA of the CDR3 is TGTGCCACCCACGGGGGGGGCTCCTACAATGAGCAGTTCTTC. The whole variable domain, filled in from reference TRBV15 and TRBJ2-1, reads DAMVIQNPRYQVTQFGKPVTLSCSQTLNHNVMYWYQQKSSQAPKLLFHYYDKDFNNEADTPDNFQSRRPNTSFCFLDIRSPGLGDTAMYLCATHGGGSYNEQFFGPGTRLTVL.

The gene calls are TRBV7-9 and TRBJ1-6, with D perhaps matching TRBD1 (5 bases). Germline CDR1 reads SEHNR; CDR2 reads FQNEAQ (reference sequence). This CDR3 is built from 15 residues. The ends were cut back, 5 bases at V and 9 bases at J, with 17 bases in the middle. The CDR3 loop is CASSDNRTRFSPLHF. The CDR3 coding sequence is TGTGCCAGCAGCGACAACAGGACCAGGTTTTCACCCCTCCACTTT.

The chain employs TRBV24-1 and TRBJ1-1; tentative D call: TRBD1 (6 bases). V was pared by 7 bases and J by 0 bases, with 8 bases between. The CDR3 sequence is 13 residues long. Germline V gives CDR1 KGHDR, CDR2 SFDVKD. CDR3 DNA: TGTGCCACCAGGGGGGCCATGAACACTGAAGCTTTCTTT. Translated: CATRGAMNTEAFF.

This chain joins TRBV6-1 and TRBJ2-2, with D unclear. V was cut by 3 bases and J by 3 bases, with 8 bases left in between. This CDR3 is built from 14 residues. Germline CDR1 MNHNS, CDR2 SASEGT. Here the CDR3 reads CASSERSHTGELFF. For the CDR3, the DNA is TGTGCCAGCAGTGAGAGGTCGCACACCGGGGAGCTGTTTTTT.

V gene TRBV6-5 combines with J gene TRBJ2-6; TRBD2 might be the D (7 bases). V lost 1 base and J 2 bases, leaving 9 bases between the germline ends. Per germline, CDR1 MNHEY and CDR2 SVGAGI. The CDR3 sequence is 16 residues long. CDR3 amino acids: CASSYWEGAGANVLTF. In nucleotides, the CDR3 is TGTGCCAGCAGTTACTGGGAGGGGGCTGGGGCCAACGTCCTGACTTTC.

This chain links TRBV19 with TRBJ2-1; TRBD2 aligns across 11 bases. This CDR3 comprises 17 residues. Per the germline V gene, CDR1 is LNHDA and CDR2 is SQIVND (reference sequence). J lost 0 bases, V lost 4 bases, and 5 bases had no gene match. In DNA form, the CDR3 reads TGTGCCAGTAGTAAAGCTAGCGGGAGGAGCTCCTACAATGAGCAGTTCTTC. This encodes CASSKASGRSSYNEQFF.

This clone has only one observation. The gene calls are TRBV30 and TRBJ1-4, with 9 bases fitting TRBD1. V gave up 3 bases and J gave up 7 bases; unmatched junction bases: 3. Germline CDR1 and CDR2: GTSNPN and SVGIG (reference sequence). The CDR3 extends over 13 amino acids. In nucleotides, the CDR3 is TGTGCCTGGAGCCGACAGGGGGGTGAAAAACTGTTTTTT. Translation gives CAWSRQGGEKLFF.

The gene calls are TRBV6-5 and TRBJ1-2, with 11 bases fitting TRBD1. Germline CDR1 is MNHEY and CDR2 is SVGAGI. The V and J ends lost 6 bases and 4 bases, in that order; junction bases with no gene match: 4. The CDR3 runs to 14 residues. The CDR3 DNA reads as TGTGCCAGCAGGGACAGGGGGCTCGTCTATGGCTACACCTTC. Translation: CASRDRGLVYGYTF.

This clone was detected once. The chain has TRBV27 and TRBJ2-3, with 15 bases identical to TRBD2. The trim removed 5 bases at V and 5 bases at J, leaving 11 bases unmatched. Germline values: CDR1 MNHEY, CDR2 SMNVEV (reference sequence). The CDR3 is made up of 18 amino acids. The CDR3 DNA sequence: TGTGCCAGCAGTACCCATCGGACTAGCGGGGGGGCCTTAGATACGCAGTATTTT. It specifies CASSTHRTSGGALDTQYF.

This chain uses TRBV28 with TRBJ2-7; TRBD2 matches at 9 bases. Per germline, CDR1 MDHEN and CDR2 SYDVKM. The CDR3 is 15 residues long. V was clipped by 5 bases and J by 4 bases; unmatched bases: 9. The CDR3 here is CASSRGGSGGYEQYF. In nucleotides, the CDR3 is TGTGCCAGCAGTCGCGGTGGTAGCGGGGGTTACGAGCAGTACTTC.

V and J are TRBV10-3 and TRBJ1-1; 10 bases match TRBD1. Trimming at V came to 0 bases and at J to 5 bases, leaving 3 bases not matched to a gene. CDR3 size: 15 residues. Germline CDR1 is ENHRY and CDR2 is SYGVKD. CDR3 loop: CAISESWDRGTEAFF. The CDR3 DNA is TGTGCCATCAGTGAGTCGTGGGACAGGGGAACTGAAGCTTTCTTT.

The chain is built from TRBV19 and TRBJ2-3; 7 bases are shared with TRBD2. The CDR3 covers 15 residues. V shed 7 bases, J shed 4 bases, and the junction held 11 bases outside the gene matches. CDR1 and CDR2 (germline): LNHDA, SQIVND (reference sequence). CDR3 bases: TGTGCCAGTACCAATAAGGGCGGGAGCTCAGATACGCAGTATTTT. Residues: CASTNKGGSSDTQYF.

The V call is TRBV6-1, the J call TRBJ1-4; D is perhaps TRBD1 (6 bases). The germline V and J ends were trimmed by 6 bases and 5 bases, with 7 bases remaining between them. The CDR3 loop spans 12 amino acids. Germline V lookup: CDR1 MNHNS, CDR2 SASEGT. CDR3 residues: CASRDSNEKLFF. The CDR3 nucleotides are TGTGCCAGCAGGGACAGCAATGAAAAACTGTTTTTT.

The count of this clone is one. The J gene is TRBJ2-5, the V gene TRBV18; no reliable D call. The CDR3 runs to 16 residues. Trimming shortened V by 1 base and J by 2 bases, and 14 bases separated the two germline ends. Germline loops: CDR1 KGHSH, CDR2 LQKENI. In nucleotides, the CDR3 is TGTGCCAGCTCACCACGCTCTCGATACTTACAAGAGACCCAGTACTTC. Amino acids: CASSPRSRYLQETQYF.

The chain recombines TRBV5-5 with TRBJ2-7; possible D gene TRBD1, 6 bases. Trimming left V 0 bases short and J 2 bases short, with 6 bases between. Germline V gene data show CDR1 as SGHKS and CDR2 as YYEKEE (reference sequence). The CDR3 has 13 residues. The CDR3 coding sequence is TGTGCCAGCAGCTTGGGGGGGCCCTACGAGCAGTACTTC. Its translation: CASSLGGPYEQYF.

The chain is built from TRBV3-1 (or the pseudogene TRBV3-2) and TRBJ2-2, with D perhaps TRBD2 (6 bases). CDR1 is LGHDT and CDR2 is YNNKEL in the germline V gene (reference sequence). This CDR3 has 15 amino acids. V lost 5 bases and J 7 bases, leaving 17 bases between the germline ends. This CDR3 is CASSSHGGGYGELFF. In DNA form, the CDR3 reads TGTGCCAGCAGCTCCCACGGGGGTGGTTACGGGGAGCTGTTTTTT.

V usage is TRBV6-5 and J usage is TRBJ2-2, with TRBD2 matching over 10 bases. Looked up from germline, CDR1 is MNHEY and CDR2 is SVGAGI. CDR3 length: 14 residues. With 7 bases clipped from V and 7 bases from J, the junction kept 6 bases outside the gene matches. CDR3 in amino acids: CASTSAGGFGELFF. The DNA for the CDR3 is TGTGCCAGCACCTCAGCGGGGGGGTTCGGGGAGCTGTTTTTT.

The V and J genes are TRBV5-1 and TRBJ2-5; D gene uncertain. Germline CDR1 SGHRS, CDR2 YFSETQ. Deletions cut 2 bases from V and 3 bases from J, with 5 bases between. CDR3 length: 12 residues. The CDR3 loop reads CASSFSEETQYF. The CDR3 DNA sequence: TGCGCCAGCAGCTTTTCAGAAGAGACCCAGTACTTC.

This clone is a singleton in its sample. V usage is TRBV28 and J usage is TRBJ2-3; D is unresolved. The V gene lost 4 bases and the J gene lost 6 bases, with 8 bases spanning the gap. The germline V gene encodes CDR1 MDHEN and CDR2 SYDVKM. The CDR3 covers 12 residues. CDR3 DNA: TGTGCCAGCAGTTACCCCCAGGATACGCAGTATTTT. This sequence encodes CASSYPQDTQYF.

The gene calls are TRBV5-1 and TRBJ1-2; TRBD1 might be the D (5 bases). The V and J ends lost 0 bases and 5 bases respectively, with 5 bases between them. The CDR3 is made up of 12 amino acids. Germline V lookup: CDR1 SGHRS, CDR2 YFSETQ. The CDR3 loop is CASSLEGYGYTF. Here the CDR3 DNA reads TGCGCCAGCAGCTTGGAGGGGTATGGCTACACCTTC.

V gene TRBV29-1 combines with J gene TRBJ1-2; 8 bases line up with TRBD1. The J segment lost 8 bases and the V segment lost 3 bases, leaving 11 bases of the junction unmatched. Per germline, CDR1 SQVTM and CDR2 ANQGSEA. CDR3 length: 14 amino acids. The CDR3 DNA follows: TGCAGCGTTGATGGTAGCGGACAGGGATTAGGCTACACCTTC. Its translation: CSVDGSGQGLGYTF.

The chain combines TRBV6-5 with TRBJ2-7; 9 nucleotides agree with TRBD2. This CDR3 contains 15 residues. Germline V gene data show CDR1 as MNHEY and CDR2 as SVGAGI. V trimming: 2 bases; J trimming: 1 base; junction bases outside the gene matches: 3. CDR3 in amino acids: CASSYQLAGSYEQYF. CDR3 DNA sequence: TGTGCCAGCAGTTACCAACTAGCGGGTTCCTACGAGCAGTACTTC.

The J gene is TRBJ2-1, the V gene TRBV28; 7 nucleotides agree with TRBD1. Unmatched junction bases numbered 4, after V lost 3 bases and J lost 5 bases. In germline, CDR1 is MDHEN, CDR2 SYDVKM. This CDR3 is 14 amino acids long. CDR3 sequence (DNA): TGTGCCAGCAGTTTTAGGCAGGGGGACAATGAGCAGTTCTTC. Amino acid sequence: CASSFRQGDNEQFF.

This chain uses TRBV6-5 with TRBJ1-3, with 8 bases that match TRBD1. The CDR3 has 14 residues. J lost 4 bases, V lost 7 bases, and 6 bases had no gene match. Germline V CDR1 and CDR2: MNHEY, SVGAGI. CDR3 loop: CASTGRTGGNTIYF. The CDR3 region has the DNA TGTGCCAGCACCGGTCGGACAGGGGGAAACACCATATATTTT.